This TCR beta chain was sequenced during a study of T cell repertoires in cytomegalovirus infection. Study summary: Recently identified HLA-C-restricted CMV epitopes and well-studied HLA-B-restricted CMV epitopes were used by the study. Matching HLA type, along with CMV infection, was indicated by public TCR beta signatures. Regarding the study as a whole: Dominating the ex vivo response were HLA-C-restricted CMV-specific TCR beta clonotypes.

A word on this clonotype: Antigen: not known.

TCRdb analysed the reads with MiXCR anew, one entry per CDR3 protein. The sample consists of 640,000 or so distinct CDR3 sequences, around 31% of them appearing once. This clonotype was obtained from a human donor in good health (CMV status not recorded). Some clones in this sample may be carry-over from other donors' samples. The source material was cultured PBMCs, sampled from culture after CMV antigen stimulation.

CDR3 region: CASSIGERGARNEQFF. CDR3 in DNA: TGTGCCAGTAGTATAGGAGAGCGCGGGGCGCGGAATGAGCAGTTCTTC. The genes are TRBV19 and TRBJ2-1; D possibly corresponds to TRBD2 (6 bases). V lost 1 base and J lost 7, with 17 bases in between. The CDR3 runs to 16 residues. Germline CDR1 is LNHDA and CDR2 is SQIVND (reference sequence).